The present TCR beta chain was sequenced within a study of graft-versus-host responses after intestinal transplantation. On the study more broadly: Induction with anti-thymocyte globulin, then tacrolimus and steroids for roughly 3 years, was given to all recipients.

Germline V gene lookup returns CDR1 SGHNT and CDR2 YENEEA. This CDR3 spans 16 amino acids. Trimming removed 0 bases at V and 6 bases at J, with 16 bases between. Profiling relied on immunoSEQ multiplex PCR, and the TCRdb table lists in-frame clones only, not all of them. The sample holds about 27,000 clones, 80% to 95% seen once. This TCR was recovered from a human patient who received an intestinal transplant, so some T cells may come from the graft donor. The source was PBMCs, collected 18 days after transplant. The V gene is TRBV11-3, the J gene TRBJ2-3; D is possibly TRBD1 (5 bases). Here the CDR3 reads CASSLEGQVVSDTQYF. CDR3 nucleotides: TGTGCCAGCAGCTTAGAGGGGCAGGTAGTATCGGATACGCAGTATTTT.